This section outlines one TCR beta chain sequence together with its context. Its matching antigen is unknown. The data were taken from a study of cytomegalovirus exposure and HLA in healthy donors. Study-level results: Upon later analysis, HLA-associated TCR beta chains proved more clonally expanded than other, equally common chains. In an earlier analysis, in about 530 donors, most V segments appeared productive either ~87% or ~30% of the time. In a later analysis, V- and J-gene trimming of beta chains associated with a DCLRE1C missense variant, replicated independently.

The PCR contained 60 Vbeta and 13 Jbeta primers. Here immunoSEQ multiplex PCR was the method, and the copy in TCRdb shows in-frame clones only, minus some. The sample records around 98,000 clones, 70% being singletons. V was trimmed by 2 bases and J by 10 bases, leaving 11 bases between them. The CDR3 is 12 amino acids. Per germline, CDR1 MNHEY and CDR2 SVGAGI. This receptor was obtained from a man between 50 and 59 years old in good health and CMV-seronegative. The sequenced material came from PBMCs. The chain recombines TRBV6-5 with TRBJ1-1; TRBD1 is a possible D gene (6 bases). This CDR3 reads CASSYPTGLAFF. Written as DNA, the CDR3 is TGTGCCAGCAGTTACCCAACAGGGTTAGCTTTCTTT.